This T cell receptor (beta chain) appears in the sequencing data of a study of OX40 agonist ivuxolimab in advanced cancers. The data were produced by immunoSEQ multiplex PCR, yet TCRdb's version contains in-frame clones alone and is incomplete. The sample gives roughly 58,000 clones, around 84% of which show up once; less than 0.85% is in the top ten. The CDR3 covers 15 residues. V lost 6 bases, J lost 2 bases, and 8 bases stayed unmatched. Germline V lookup: CDR1 ENHRY, CDR2 SYGVKD. The source is an adult with an advanced solid tumor such as melanoma, head and neck, liver or kidney cancer. The input for sequencing was CD4+ or CD8+ T cells sorted from blood, taken in a trial of the OX40 agonist ivuxolimab. The chain has TRBV10-3 and TRBJ2-5, with 8 bases fitting TRBD1. CDR3 sequence: CAIRAGGGGQETQYF. CDR3 DNA: TGTGCCATCAGGGCAGGGGGCGGAGGTCAAGAGACCCAGTACTTC.